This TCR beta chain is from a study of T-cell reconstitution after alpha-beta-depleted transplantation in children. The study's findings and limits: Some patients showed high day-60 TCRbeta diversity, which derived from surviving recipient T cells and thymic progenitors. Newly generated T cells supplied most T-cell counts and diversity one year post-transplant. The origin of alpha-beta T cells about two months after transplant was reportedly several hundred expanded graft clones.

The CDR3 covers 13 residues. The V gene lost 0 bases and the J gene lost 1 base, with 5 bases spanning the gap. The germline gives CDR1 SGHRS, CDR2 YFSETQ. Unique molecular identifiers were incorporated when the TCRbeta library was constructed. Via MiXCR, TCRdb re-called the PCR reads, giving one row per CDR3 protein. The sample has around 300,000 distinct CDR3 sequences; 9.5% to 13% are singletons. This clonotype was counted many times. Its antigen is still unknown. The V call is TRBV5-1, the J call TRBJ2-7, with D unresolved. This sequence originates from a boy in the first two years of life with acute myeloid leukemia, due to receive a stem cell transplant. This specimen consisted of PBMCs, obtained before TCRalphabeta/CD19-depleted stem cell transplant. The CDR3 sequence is CASSLEESYEQYF. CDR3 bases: TGCGCCAGCAGCTTGGAGGAGTCCTACGAGCAGTACTTC.